A selection of T cell receptor beta chains follows, all from one sample in a study of somatic mutations in cytotoxic T cells in rheumatoid arthritis. Using immunoSEQ multiplex PCR, the repertoire was profiled, and TCRdb retains in-frame clones only, with some absent. Of tens of thousands of clones listed, 82% are singletons. Source material: CD8+ T cells sorted from blood. These receptors were collected from a man in his forties or fifties in good health. Each CDR3 is given with its conserved first and last residue. Fields, in order: V gene, D gene, CDR3 protein. A D gene is named only where the DNA matches it firmly.

TRBV7-6 TRBD1 CASSQREGASGYTF
TRBV5-1 TRBD2 CASQPRDYTYNEQFF
TRBV7-9 NA CASTPGQGSSGNTIYF
TRBV9 TRBD1 CASSHRQGQGRNTEAFF
TRBV6-1 NA CASSEGLLEFF
TRBV10-1 TRBD2 CASSGGLGRAGGELFF
TRBV7-9 NA CASSLGSRAGELFF
TRBV7-9 TRBD1 CASSHGTGGTTNEKLFF
TRBV6-1 NA CASSALRGRGTGELFF
TRBV15 TRBD1 CATSTLPPGQGAGELFF
TRBV2 NA CASRPRGRGEQYF
TRBV5-4 NA CASSLLTAGSGANVLTF
TRBV30 NA CAWSEGIDRDFRPQETQYF
TRBV10-3 TRBD1 CAISLAEQGVVNTEAFF
TRBV5-1 NA CASSLFGESWNEQFF
TRBV9 NA CASSPSPQGANVLTF
TRBV6-6 NA CAGRVGQSLEAFF
TRBV7-2 NA CASAVDPVPAYLGPQHF
TRBV2 NA CASSWLATYNEQFF
TRBV4-1 NA CASSQSVGGRTQYF
TRBV13 TRBD1 CASSLDRGETQYF
TRBV6-6 NA CASSYSSNEKLFF
TRBV4-1 NA CASSQVLGNYEQYF
TRBV7-9 NA CASSPTRSYNEQFF
TRBV13 NA CASSLGDLVFYNEQFF
TRBV13 NA CASSLGANTGELFF
TRBV7-9 NA CASSGGAGPTYEQYF
TRBV28 NA CASSPRSSGANVLTF
TRBV13 NA CASSSGLADEQFF
TRBV5-1 NA CASSLGLAGTPYEQYF
TRBV7-2 TRBD2 CASSLDSGFPGELFF
TRBV9 NA CASSPYDSSYEQYF
TRBV5-4 NA CASSFGGPTEAFF
TRBV2 TRBD2 CASSEWGLAGGPVTGELFF
TRBV11-2 TRBD1 CASSSDRGAYEQYF
TRBV14 TRBD2 CASSQDLLAGGQDTQYF
TRBV7-9 TRBD2 CASSVISGRTSSYNEQFF
TRBV15 TRBD1 CATALLAGDRLNYGYTF
TRBV9 NA CASSVGGRVHEQYF
TRBV7-6 NA CASSPLRLASTDTQYF
TRBV28 NA CASSVGSWSSYEQYF
TRBV9 TRBD2 CASSLTSGGAKNIQYF
TRBV9 NA CASSPQTRTYNEQFF
TRBV2 TRBD1 CASRDRYHEQYF
TRBV5-1 TRBD1 CASSLGPGQAGSGNTIYF
TRBV30 TRBD1 CAWSWTGGGYEQYF
TRBV19 TRBD2 CASSIGTSGSKLDTQYF
TRBV19 NA CASTSANLNTEAFF
TRBV2 TRBD2 CASSEEWTSGYNEQFF
TRBV6-5 NA CASSYSIYQPQHF
TRBV13 NA CASSPGLVYNEQFF
TRBV7-6 TRBD2 CASSASPGLAVVLFF
TRBV11-2 TRBD1 CASSSQGAGADTQYF
TRBV7-9 NA CASSSASSTDTQYF
TRBV25-1 TRBD2 CASSEIAGGIQETQYF
TRBV9 NA CASRSGNTIYF
TRBV5-5 NA CASSFSPYEQYF
TRBV7-7 NA CASSYKKQGETQYF
TRBV11-2 NA CASSLGGLAADTQYF